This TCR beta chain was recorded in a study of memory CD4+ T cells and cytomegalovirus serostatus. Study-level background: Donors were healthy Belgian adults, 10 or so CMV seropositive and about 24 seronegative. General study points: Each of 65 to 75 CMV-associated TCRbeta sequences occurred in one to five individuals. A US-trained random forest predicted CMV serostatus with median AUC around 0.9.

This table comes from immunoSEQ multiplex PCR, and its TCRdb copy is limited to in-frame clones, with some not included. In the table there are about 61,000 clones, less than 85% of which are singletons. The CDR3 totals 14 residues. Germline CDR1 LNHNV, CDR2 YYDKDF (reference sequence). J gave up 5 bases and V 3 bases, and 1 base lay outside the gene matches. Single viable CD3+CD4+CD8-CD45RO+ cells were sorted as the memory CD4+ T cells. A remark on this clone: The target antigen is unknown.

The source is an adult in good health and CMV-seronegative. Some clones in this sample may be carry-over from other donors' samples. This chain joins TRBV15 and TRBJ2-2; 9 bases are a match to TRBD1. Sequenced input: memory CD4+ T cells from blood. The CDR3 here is CATSRGQGTGELFF. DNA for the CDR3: TGTGCCACCAGCAGGGGACAGGGAACCGGGGAGCTGTTTTTT.